This T cell receptor (beta chain) originates from a study of cytomegalovirus exposure and HLA in healthy donors (TCRdb year 2017). Study-wide context: In an earlier analysis of 587 of the donors, roughly 300 Gb of sequence data and 95 million to 130 million unique TCR beta sequences from about 179 million T cells were reported. An early release that covered 640 HLA-typed donors contained approximately 300 gigabases of sequencing data and 75 million to 100 million unique TCR sequences. The genetic ancestry cluster associated with self-reported Caucasian donors included around four fifths of the roughly 390 genotyped donors. The study was designed to test whether signatures of past pathogen exposure could be identified by cataloging public T cell receptors. The T cell repertoires of about 700 subjects were profiled by immunosequencing and related to cytomegalovirus serostatus. Along with the approximately 700-subject first cohort, a separate validation cohort of 120 different subjects was used. To predict cytomegalovirus infection status, the study combined high-throughput TCR immunosequencing, statistical association of individual TCRs with disease status, and machine learning. In a later analysis, previously published TCR beta repertoires from 500 to 750 donors were re-analyzed and high-resolution HLA genotyping was added so that TCR occurrence patterns could be studied. The later analysis used no new phenotypic data to find candidate immune exposures, relying instead on TCR beta sequences and their occurrence across donors. An earlier analysis of more than 450 of the donors used high-throughput TCR beta sequencing to judge whether each TCR beta V gene segment behaved as functional or pseudogenic. Donor age, sex, ethnicity and CMV serostatus were compiled alongside the repertoire data. A later genetic analysis took genome-wide SNP genotypes for about 55% of the 666 donors and used that subset as a discovery cohort. Every repertoire in the discovery cohort had been generated on one and the same sequencing platform. Class I and class II HLA loci were covered by the typing at four-digit resolution. The number of typed donors differed by locus: roughly 620-630 for A, B, C, DRB1 and DQB1; 522 for DQA1; roughly 600 for DPA1; and some 470 for DPB1. Four or five DR-DQ haplotypes were handled as single units for association and clustering because linkage in the cohort was strong. Among roughly 370 genotyped donors of the cohort, an average of approximately 230,000 unique TCR beta nucleotide sequences were sequenced per donor, roughly a sixth of them non-productive.

The investigation overall reported the following: According to a later analysis, parvovirus B19, influenza, CMV and Epstein-Barr virus appeared linked to several top co-occurrence clusters. At a false discovery rate of 0.05, a later analysis linked about 16,000 TCR beta sequences to specific HLA alleles. An association between a missense DCLRE1C variant and V-gene and J-gene trimming of TCR beta chains was found in a later genetic analysis and replicated in an independent cohort. Broadly in line with IMGT annotations, most TCR beta V segments showed up in productive rearrangements about 87% or about 30% of the time in an earlier analysis of 450 to 600 of the donors. Because HLA typing was missing for some donors at each locus, association tests included only the typed subset. A further reported finding was that TCR beta sequences accurately predicted the HLA-A and HLA-B alleles for most subjects in the first cohort. In vitro tests confirmed that a few of the cytomegalovirus-associated TCR beta chains recognize cytomegalovirus antigens. Correlated functional status among segregating V segments might be attributable to linkage disequilibrium, but an unknown experimental factor could not be ruled out. The only immune exposure information available for the cohort was CMV serostatus. Compared with the 666-donor mean, donors in an Asian-associated ancestry cluster had fewer N-insertions in productive TCRs, according to a later genetic analysis. In a later analysis, the rate of TCR association differed among HLA loci, with DRB1 alleles having the most associated TCRs and HLA-C alleles having the fewest. According to the authors, the approach could potentially be generalized to other disease states and immunological phenotypes. Roughly uniform sequencing depth across donors was assumed in presence/absence analyses, although this assumption may not hold. A later analysis found that most CMV-associated TCR beta chains appeared HLA-restricted, with HLA associations seemingly driven largely by CMV exposure. In the study, about 150 TCR beta chains were listed as associated with cytomegalovirus. The classifier was reported to diagnose cytomegalovirus status with high specificity and sensitivity in both the original cohort and the validation cohort. In a later analysis, HLA-associated TCR beta chains were found to be more clonally expanded and to have lower generation probabilities than equally common non-associated chains. A cluster of highly shared sequence variants was judged likely to represent a technical artifact of the sequencing pipeline. Most TCR sequences were seen in very few donors, while some public TCRs were found in many individuals. Strong co-occurrence of HLA alleles, especially DR and DQ, made assigning TCR associations to individual alleles difficult. In this cohort, only TCR beta chains were sequenced, and detectable features were limited by the absence of alpha or paired-chain data. Some IMGT-functional V segments, including TRBV6-2 and TRBV6-3, could not be told apart with the 87-base-pair reads, so those segments were excluded. The earlier analysis of about 600 of the donors excluded some 15 rarely observed V segments, including chromosome 9 orphons, because counts were too low.

This clone was counted a single time. There is no known antigen for this receptor. There are no base qualities to consult, and no much larger clone falls within one base. Library method: the immunoSEQ multiplex PCR assay. For the multiplex PCR, a mixture combining 60 forward primers for TCR Vbeta segments and 13 reverse primers for TCR Jbeta segments was used. A multiplex PCR assay on genomic DNA amplified the CDR3 region of rearranged TCR beta genes. On the Illumina HiSeq System, the amplified TCR beta libraries were sequenced as 87-base-pair reads. In the paper's pipeline: In a later analysis, tens of millions of unique TCR beta chains were counted across the roughly 700 repertoires, and approximately 9.9 million of these chains were shared by at least two donors. Raw reads were error-corrected and collapsed into unique sequences by a nearest-neighbor algorithm in which closely related sequences were merged to remove PCR and sequencing errors. V, D and J gene segments were assigned by aligning CDR3 sequences to IMGT reference sequences. For a sequence to be retained, at least a six-nucleotide match to both a V gene segment and a J gene segment was required. A rearrangement was called productive if the CDR3 had no stop codons and remained in frame with V and J, and every other rearrangement was called non-productive. Following IMGT convention, CDR3 was defined as the stretch from the second conserved V-encoded cysteine to the conserved J-encoded phenylalanine. The earlier analysis of about 570 of the donors excluded any sequence lacking an unambiguous match to a single V gene segment. An earlier analysis of some 610 of the donors called V segments functional above 56.7% productive rearrangements and segregating when the between-donor standard deviation exceeded 5%. To diagnose cytomegalovirus status from the catalog of TCR beta chain sequences, a statistical classification framework was built. In a later analysis, TCR nucleotide sequences were compared against IMGT/GENE-DB human TR gene sequences so that V and J genes could be assigned. In a later analysis, CDR3 sequences and most-parsimonious VDJ recombination scenarios were assigned using the TCRdist pipeline. In a later analysis, each TCR beta chain was defined by its CDR3 amino acid sequence together with its V-gene family, and reads without a unique V-gene family were excluded. In a later analysis, 500 to 700 highly shared, low-generation-probability nucleotide sequences were removed to address suspected cross-contamination and a sequencing artifact. In a later analysis, a clonal expansion index for each public chain was calculated from normalized within-repertoire ranks of inferred template counts. A later analysis computed generation probabilities with a VDJ recombination model fitted to out-of-frame rearrangements, and checked the results against IGoR. In a later analysis, hypergeometric tests were used to score TCR-TCR, TCR-HLA and TCR-CMV co-occurrence, with a repertoire-size bias correction applied to TCR pairs. False discovery rates were estimated in a later analysis by permuting HLA or CMV assignments 20 times. A later analysis grouped co-occurring TCRs with DBSCAN, adding TCRdist sequence similarity when clustering within HLA-allele-positive subsets. Repertoires with fewer than 30,000 or more than 120,000 public chains, plus five repertoires with anomalous nucleotide sharing, were excluded from co-occurrence clustering. Imported from immuneACCESS, the table was reduced by TCRdb to in-frame sequences with V and J called. These copies leave out some clones; in studies compared against another copy, an unresolved V gene accounts for under half, and the cause of the remainder is not known. V, J and clone size are those of that table, while D and trimming were read from the DNA. The sample table holds about 210,000 clones, of which 82% were seen once. The ten biggest clones cover 4.5% to 7% of the sample.

The CDR1 and CDR2 encoded by the germline V gene (reference sequence) are SEHNR and FQNEAQ. From V the trimming removes 4 bases and from J it removes 5 bases, while the gene matches leave 8 bases of the junction unaccounted for. The CDR3 spans 16 residues, from the cysteine through the phenylalanine. The entry retains the CDR3 DNA only, 48 bases that are in frame from base 1. The cohort consisted of 666 healthy bone marrow donors. At the time of sampling, every cohort member was nominally healthy, though immune exposures that went unrecorded were likely present. The donor was CMV seropositive and was included in the group of 270 or so seropositive cohort members. Each donor provided a peripheral blood sample, and peripheral blood mononuclear cells were used for TCR beta sequencing. The Qiagen DNeasy Blood Extraction Kit was used to extract genomic DNA from the blood cell samples.

This receptor was identified in a man aged 40-49 years in good health and CMV-seropositive. The rearranged chain carries TRBV7-9 and TRBJ2-3; TRBD2 matches 11 bases in the middle. The sequenced material came from PBMCs. The CDR3 here reads CASSSKTSGTGDTQYF. The base sequence is TGTGCCAGCAGCTCCAAGACTAGCGGGACGGGAGATACGCAGTATTTT. Outside the CDR3, residues come from the reference TRBV7-9 and TRBJ2-3 proteins, so the full variable domain is: DTGVSQNPRHKITKRGQNVTFRCDPISEHNRLYWYRQTLGQGPEFLTYFQNEAQLEKSRLLSDRFSAERPKGSFSTLEIQRTEQGDSAMYLCASSSKTSGTGDTQYFGPGTRLTVL.